These T cell receptor beta chains were read from a single sample in a study of blood T cells in healthy people across ages. TCRdb used MiXCR to reprocess the 5' RACE reads, holding one entry per CDR3 protein. The table has some 780,000 distinct CDR3 sequences, more than 50% seen once. Specimen: blood. These receptors were obtained from a man aged 35 to 55 in good health. The CDR3 runs from the conserved cysteine through the conserved F or W. A D gene is named only where the DNA matches it firmly. Clone size is given for some rows only: seen once, a few or many times, or a class if the clone is expanded.

TRBD1,.,TRBJ1-6,TRBV7-9,TGTGCCAGCAGCCCCTCTAGTCGACAGGGATATTCACCCCTCCACTTT,CASSPSSRQGYSPLHF
.,few,TRBJ1-1,TRBV15,TGTGCCACCAGCAGAGAGGGGAACACTGAAGCTTTCTTT,CATSREGNTEAFF
TRBD1,.,TRBJ1-2,TRBV6-6,TGTGCCAGTCATCCGGGACAGAACTATGGCTACACCTTC,CASHPGQNYGYTF
TRBD2,.,TRBJ2-3,TRBV6-5,TGTGCCAGCAGCCCCTTAGCGGGGCTCAGCACAGATACGCAGTATTTT,CASSPLAGLSTDTQYF
TRBD1,.,TRBJ2-3,TRBV20-1,TGCAGTGCACAAACAGGGGGCACAGATACGCAGTATTTT,CSAQTGGTDTQYF
.,.,TRBJ2-6,TRBV27,TGTGCCAGCAGTTTCTTGGGGCTCTCTGGGGCCAACGTCCTGACTTTC,CASSFLGLSGANVLTF
.,.,TRBJ2-3,TRBV20-1,TGCAGTGCTAGAGGGACTGGTCTACAAGATACGCAGTATTTT,CSARGTGLQDTQYF
.,.,TRBJ2-7,TRBV20-1,TGCAGTGCTACTGCCGGGACATCCAACGAGCAGTACTTC,CSATAGTSNEQYF
.,.,TRBJ1-2,TRBV28,TGTGCCAGCAGTCAACACCTAAGCGGCTACACCTTC,CASSQHLSGYTF
.,few,TRBJ2-5,TRBV7-7,TGTGCTAGCAGCTTAGATGGCCGGACGGGGGAGACCCAGTACTTC,CASSLDGRTGETQYF
.,.,TRBJ1-1,TRBV14,TGTGCCAGCAGCCAAGATTCGGTCAGAAGGAACACTGAAGCTTTCTTT,CASSQDSVRRNTEAFF
.,.,TRBJ1-2,TRBV20-1,TGCAGTGCCTTCACGGAGCGGGGTCGGGGTGGCTACACCTTC,CSAFTERGRGGYTF
TRBD2,.,TRBJ2-3,TRBV24-1,TGTGCCGTCTCCGGGACTAGCGGGGGAGATACGCAGTATTTT,CAVSGTSGGDTQYF
TRBD1,.,TRBJ1-2,TRBV28,TGTGCCAGCAGTCCGCCCGGGACAGGTCATGGCTACACCTTC,CASSPPGTGHGYTF
.,.,TRBJ2-1,TRBV7-3,TGTGCCAGCAGCTTAGAGATGAGGGACAAAGAGCAGTTCTTC,CASSLEMRDKEQFF
.,.,TRBJ2-7,TRBV20-1,TGCAGTGCTAGAGGGTTAACGTCCCAGTACTTC,CSARGLTSQYF
TRBD1,.,TRBJ2-3,TRBV5-6,TGTGCCAGCAGCGAGAGACCGGGACAGAACACAGATACGCAGTATTTT,CASSERPGQNTDTQYF
TRBD2,.,TRBJ2-5,TRBV6-6,TGTGCCAGCAGCTCCCAATCAATAGCGGGGGGCCAAGAGACCCAGTACTTC,CASSSQSIAGGQETQYF
.,once,TRBJ2-1,TRBV6-2/TRBV6-3,TGTGCCAGCAGTTTGTCTAGCGACTCCTACAATGAGCAGTTCTTC,CASSLSSDSYNEQFF
TRBD1,few,TRBJ2-5,TRBV11-3,TGTGCCAGCAGCCCTACAGGGGGCTACAATGAGCAGTACTTC,CASSPTGGYNEQYF
TRBD2,.,TRBJ2-1,TRBV20-1,TGCAGTGCTGCGACTAGCGGGGGGGCCGCTTACAATGAGCAGTTCTTC,CSAATSGGAAYNEQFF
TRBD1,.,TRBJ2-1,TRBV10-3,TGTGCCATCAGTGGAGGCATGTTTGACAGGGTGAATGAGCAGTTCTTC,CAISGGMFDRVNEQFF
.,.,TRBJ1-1,TRBV18,TGTGCCAGCTCACCACTGCTAGTGGGGTCGAACACTGAAGCTTTCTTT,CASSPLLVGSNTEAFF
TRBD1,.,TRBJ2-7,TRBV28,TGTGCCAGCGAAAGACGGGGACAGGGGTCCGAGCAGTACTTC,CASERRGQGSEQYF
.,.,TRBJ1-4,TRBV7-9,TGTGCCAGCAGCCGAGACGGTGACCTCAATGAAAAACTGTTTTTT,CASSRDGDLNEKLFF
.,.,TRBJ2-3,TRBV29-1,TGCAGCGTTGAAGGAGGCACGGGGGTATCTGACACAGATACGCAGTATTTT,CSVEGGTGVSDTDTQYF
TRBD1,.,TRBJ2-4,TRBV7-2,TGTGCCAGCAGCCCACGACAGGGGGCGGCCAAAAACATTCAGTACTTC,CASSPRQGAAKNIQYF
.,.,TRBJ1-1,TRBV12-3/TRBV12-4,TGTGCCAGCAGTTTCGGACCCCTCGGCGGCACTGAAGCTTTCTTT,CASSFGPLGGTEAFF
TRBD2,.,TRBJ2-1,TRBV4-1,TGCGCCAGCAGCCAAGCAGGGCTAGCGGGAGCTGAACAGTTCTTC,CASSQAGLAGAEQFF
.,.,TRBJ1-2,TRBV7-3,TGTGCCAGCAGCTCAAATTCCCGGGCTGGCTACACCTTC,CASSSNSRAGYTF
.,.,TRBJ2-5,TRBV13,TGTGCCAGCAGTTGGAGGGGGAGGGCCGATGAGACCCAGTACTTC,CASSWRGRADETQYF
TRBD2,.,TRBJ2-1,TRBV20-1,TGCAATCCACTTGGACTAGCGGACAATGAGCAGTTCTTC,CNPLGLADNEQFF
TRBD2,.,TRBJ2-5,TRBV9,TGTGCCAGCAGCGTAACCACCTTGGGGGGGGAGACCCAGTACTTC,CASSVTTLGGETQYF
TRBD2,many,TRBJ2-3,TRBV27,TGTGCCAGCAGCCATTCCGGGACTAGCGGCGATACGCAGTATTTT,CASSHSGTSGDTQYF
TRBD2,.,TRBJ2-4,TRBV7-2,TGTGCCAGCAGCCCCCAATGGGGGGGCAAAAACATTCAGTACTTC,CASSPQWGGKNIQYF
.,.,TRBJ2-1,TRBV12-3/TRBV12-4,TGTGCCAGCAGCCAGTCTAGGCGGACCAATGAGCAGTTCTTC,CASSQSRRTNEQFF
TRBD2,.,TRBJ2-1,TRBV20-1,TGCAGTGCCGTCAGCGGGAGCTCCTACAATGAGCAGTTCTTC,CSAVSGSSYNEQFF
.,.,TRBJ1-5,TRBV20-1,TGCAGTGCTAGCTCCGGAGGTCAGCCCCAGCATTTT,CSASSGGQPQHF
TRBD1,.,TRBJ1-1,TRBV25-1,TGTGCCACCAGGGGAGGTGACAGGGGGTATACTGAAGCTTTCTTT,CATRGGDRGYTEAFF
.,.,TRBJ1-2,TRBV30,TGTGCCTGGTTGCAGGACACCGAGAACTATGGCTACACCTTC,CAWLQDTENYGYTF
.,.,TRBJ2-7,TRBV6-2/TRBV6-3,TGTGCCAGCAGTTCGTCCGGGACTCCTTCCTACGAGCAGTACTTC,CASSSSGTPSYEQYF
.,.,TRBJ2-3,TRBV24-1,TGTGCCACCCGAGGTCCGGGAGCAGATACGCAGTATTTT,CATRGPGADTQYF